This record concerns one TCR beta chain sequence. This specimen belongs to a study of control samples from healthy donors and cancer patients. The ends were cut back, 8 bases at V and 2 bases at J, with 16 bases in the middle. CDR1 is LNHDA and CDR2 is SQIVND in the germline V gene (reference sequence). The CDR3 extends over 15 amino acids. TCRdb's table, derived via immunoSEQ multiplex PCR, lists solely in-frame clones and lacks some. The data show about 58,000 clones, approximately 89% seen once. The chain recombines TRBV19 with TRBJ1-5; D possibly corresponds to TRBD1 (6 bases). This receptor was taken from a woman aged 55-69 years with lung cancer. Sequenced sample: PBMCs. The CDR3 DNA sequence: TGTGCCAGTCTCTCCGGGGGCGCGGGCAATCAGCCCCAGCATTTT. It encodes CASLSGGAGNQPQHF.